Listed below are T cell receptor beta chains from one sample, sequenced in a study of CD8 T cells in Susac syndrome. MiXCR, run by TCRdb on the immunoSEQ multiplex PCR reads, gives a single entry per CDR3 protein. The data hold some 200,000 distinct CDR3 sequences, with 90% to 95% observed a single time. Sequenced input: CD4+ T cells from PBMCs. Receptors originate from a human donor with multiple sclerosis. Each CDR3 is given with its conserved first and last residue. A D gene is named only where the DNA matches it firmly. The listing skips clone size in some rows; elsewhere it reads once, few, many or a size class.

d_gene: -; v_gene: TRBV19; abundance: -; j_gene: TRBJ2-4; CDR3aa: CASSALAKNIQYF; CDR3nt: TGTGCCAGTTCCGCGTTAGCCAAAAACATTCAGTACTTC
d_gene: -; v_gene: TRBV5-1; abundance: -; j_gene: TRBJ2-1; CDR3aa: CASSASGTSVGEQFF; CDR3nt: TGCGCCAGCAGCGCATCCGGGACATCGGTCGGTGAGCAGTTCTTC
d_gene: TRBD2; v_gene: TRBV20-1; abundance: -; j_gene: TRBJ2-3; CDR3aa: CSGTGLATTDTQYF; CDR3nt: TGCAGTGGAACTGGACTAGCTACCACAGATACGCAGTATTTT
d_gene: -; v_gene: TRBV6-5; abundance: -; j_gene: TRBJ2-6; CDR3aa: CASRVSGANVLTF; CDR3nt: TGTGCCAGCAGGGTTTCTGGGGCCAACGTCCTGACTTTC
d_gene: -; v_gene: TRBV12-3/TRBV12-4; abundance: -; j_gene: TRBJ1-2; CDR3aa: CASSLGGYTF; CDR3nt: TGTGCCAGCAGTTTGGGCGGCTACACCTTC
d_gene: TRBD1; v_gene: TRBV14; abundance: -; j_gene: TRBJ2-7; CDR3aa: CASSHRLQGARNEQYF; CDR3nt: TGTGCCAGCAGCCATAGGCTTCAGGGGGCGCGGAACGAGCAGTACTTC
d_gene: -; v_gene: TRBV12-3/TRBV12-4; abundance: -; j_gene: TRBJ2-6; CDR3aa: CASSLSGTPREANVLTF; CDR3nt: TGTGCCAGCAGTTTATCAGGGACACCTAGGGAGGCCAACGTCCTGACTTTC
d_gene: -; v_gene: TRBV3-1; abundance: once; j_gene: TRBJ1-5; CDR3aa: CASSQEPNGNQPQHF; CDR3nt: TGTGCCAGCAGCCAAGAACCCAATGGCAATCAGCCCCAGCATTTT
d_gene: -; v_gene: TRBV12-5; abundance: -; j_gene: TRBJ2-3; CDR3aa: CASGLVANTQYF; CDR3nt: TGTGCTAGTGGTTTGGTGGCGAACACGCAGTATTTT
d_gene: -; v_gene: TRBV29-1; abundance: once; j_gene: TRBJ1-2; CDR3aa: CSVVSFEQDRGGYTF; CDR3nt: TGCAGCGTTGTGTCCTTCGAACAGGACCGGGGTGGCTACACCTTC
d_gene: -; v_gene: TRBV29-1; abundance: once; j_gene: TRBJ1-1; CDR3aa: CSVEESGAGTEAFF; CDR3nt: TGCAGCGTTGAAGAGTCCGGGGCCGGCACTGAAGCTTTCTTT
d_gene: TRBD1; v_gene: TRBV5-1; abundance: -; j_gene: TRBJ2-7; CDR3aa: CASSPRQGATLGYEQYF; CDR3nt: TGCGCCAGCAGCCCACGACAGGGGGCCACCTTAGGGTACGAGCAGTACTTC
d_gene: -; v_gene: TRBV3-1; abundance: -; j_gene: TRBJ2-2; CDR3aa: CASSLGQSQNTGELFF; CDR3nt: TGTGCCAGCAGCCTCGGACAGAGCCAGAACACCGGGGAGCTGTTTTTT
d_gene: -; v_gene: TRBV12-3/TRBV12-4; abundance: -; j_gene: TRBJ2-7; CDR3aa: CASSRDPLSYEQYF; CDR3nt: TGTGCCAGCAGTCGGGACCCGCTTAGCTACGAGCAGTACTTC
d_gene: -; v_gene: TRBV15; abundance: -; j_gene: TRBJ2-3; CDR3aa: CATSRDLGASTDTQYF; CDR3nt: TGTGCCACCAGCAGAGATCTGGGGGCAAGCACAGATACGCAGTATTTT
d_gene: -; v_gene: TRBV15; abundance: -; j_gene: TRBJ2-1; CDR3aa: CATSPGAWEQFF; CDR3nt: TGTGCCACCAGCCCGGGGGCATGGGAGCAGTTCTTC
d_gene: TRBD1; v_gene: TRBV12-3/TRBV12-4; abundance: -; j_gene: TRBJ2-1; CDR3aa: CASSPTGGYNEQFF; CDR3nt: TGTGCCAGCAGCCCTACAGGGGGATACAATGAGCAGTTCTTC
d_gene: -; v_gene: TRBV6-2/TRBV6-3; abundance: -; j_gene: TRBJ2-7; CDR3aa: CASRMIGVKYEQYF; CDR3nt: TGTGCCAGCAGAATGATTGGGGTTAAATACGAGCAGTACTTC
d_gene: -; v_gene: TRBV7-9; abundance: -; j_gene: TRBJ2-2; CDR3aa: CASSYLRGKTGELFF; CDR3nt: TGTGCCAGCAGCTACCTCCGTGGGAAAACCGGGGAGCTGTTTTTT
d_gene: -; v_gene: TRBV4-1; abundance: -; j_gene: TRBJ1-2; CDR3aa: CASSPRGRQGIYGYTF; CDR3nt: TGCGCCAGCAGCCCAAGAGGAAGGCAGGGGATCTATGGCTACACCTTC
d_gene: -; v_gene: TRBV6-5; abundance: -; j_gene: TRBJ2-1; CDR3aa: CASSYSPLGGVYNEQFF; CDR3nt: TGTGCCAGCAGTTACTCACCCCTAGGGGGGGTCTACAATGAGCAGTTCTTC
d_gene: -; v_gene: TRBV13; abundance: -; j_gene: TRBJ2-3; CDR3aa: CASSPFRDLTDTQYF; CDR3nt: TGTGCCAGCAGCCCGTTCCGGGACCTCACAGATACGCAGTATTTT
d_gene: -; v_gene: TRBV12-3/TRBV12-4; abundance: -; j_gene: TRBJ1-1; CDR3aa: CASSFGAGLGGTEAFF; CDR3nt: TGTGCCAGCAGTTTTGGGGCTGGTCTGGGGGGGACTGAAGCTTTCTTT
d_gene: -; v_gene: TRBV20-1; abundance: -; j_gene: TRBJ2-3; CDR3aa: CSARDGTLDTQYF; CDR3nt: TGCAGTGCTAGAGATGGGACTCTTGACACGCAGTATTTT
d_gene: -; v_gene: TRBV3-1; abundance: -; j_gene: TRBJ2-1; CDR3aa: CASSRGTRGDNEQFF; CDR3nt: TGTGCCAGCAGCCGGGGGACGAGAGGGGACAATGAGCAGTTCTTC
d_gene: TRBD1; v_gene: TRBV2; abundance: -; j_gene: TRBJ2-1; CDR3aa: CASGGQGSSEQFF; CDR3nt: TGTGCCAGCGGGGGACAGGGGTCCAGTGAGCAGTTCTTC
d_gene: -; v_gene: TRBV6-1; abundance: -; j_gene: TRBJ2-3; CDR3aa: CASRRQPHTDTQYF; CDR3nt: TGTGCCAGCAGGCGACAGCCACACACAGATACGCAGTATTTT
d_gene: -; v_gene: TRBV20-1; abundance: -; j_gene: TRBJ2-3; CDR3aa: CSAPRGPDTQYF; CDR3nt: TGCAGTGCTCCCCGGGGGCCAGATACGCAGTATTTT
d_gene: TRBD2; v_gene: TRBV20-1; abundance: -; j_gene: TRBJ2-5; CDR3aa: CSAPQAGGLIGTQYF; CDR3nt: TGCAGTGCTCCCCAGGCGGGGGGTTTAATTGGGACCCAGTACTTC
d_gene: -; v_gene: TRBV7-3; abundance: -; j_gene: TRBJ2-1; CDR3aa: CASSLEGRTHVSYNEQFF; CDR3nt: TGTGCCAGCAGCTTAGAAGGGAGGACACACGTTTCCTACAATGAGCAGTTCTTC
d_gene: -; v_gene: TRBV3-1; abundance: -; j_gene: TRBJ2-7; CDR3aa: CATSSGYEQYF; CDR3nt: TGTGCCACCTCATCGGGCTACGAGCAGTACTTC
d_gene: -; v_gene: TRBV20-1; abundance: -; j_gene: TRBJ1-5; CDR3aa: CSAREGRFMEPQHF; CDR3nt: TGCAGTGCTAGAGAAGGCAGGTTCATGGAGCCCCAGCATTTT
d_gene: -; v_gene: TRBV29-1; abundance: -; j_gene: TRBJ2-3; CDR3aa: CSARARYESDTQYF; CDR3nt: TGCAGCGCCCGGGCCAGGTACGAATCAGATACGCAGTATTTT
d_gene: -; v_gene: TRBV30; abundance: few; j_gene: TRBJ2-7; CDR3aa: CAWSVLNEQYF; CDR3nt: TGTGCCTGGAGTGTACTGAACGAGCAGTACTTC
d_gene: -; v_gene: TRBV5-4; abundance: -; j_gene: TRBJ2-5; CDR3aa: CASSLKGGETQYF; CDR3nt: TGTGCCAGCAGCTTGAAAGGGGGAGAGACCCAGTACTTC
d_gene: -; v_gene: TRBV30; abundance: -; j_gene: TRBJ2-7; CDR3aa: CAWSRPGVYEQYF; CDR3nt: TGTGCCTGGAGCCGACCGGGGGTCTACGAGCAGTACTTC
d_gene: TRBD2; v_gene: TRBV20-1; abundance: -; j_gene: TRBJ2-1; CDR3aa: CSVSRLAAYNEQFF; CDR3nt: TGCAGTGTTTCCCGCCTAGCGGCTTACAATGAGCAGTTCTTC
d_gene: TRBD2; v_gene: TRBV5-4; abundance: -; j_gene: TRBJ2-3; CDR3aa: CASSFSSGADTQYF; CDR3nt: TGTGCCAGCAGCTTCTCTAGCGGGGCAGATACGCAGTATTTT
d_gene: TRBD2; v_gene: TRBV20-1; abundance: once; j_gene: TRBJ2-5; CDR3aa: CSAPNRGGREETQYF; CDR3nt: TGCAGTGCCCCCAACCGGGGGGGCAGGGAGGAGACCCAGTACTTC
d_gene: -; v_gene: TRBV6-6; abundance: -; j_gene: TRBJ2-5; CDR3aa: CASSFDTVETQYF; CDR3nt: TGTGCCAGCAGTTTCGACACTGTGGAGACCCAGTACTTC
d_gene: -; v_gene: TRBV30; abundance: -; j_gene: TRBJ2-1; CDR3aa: CACDRGLPLTNEQFF; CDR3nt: TGTGCCTGCGACCGGGGACTTCCCTTGACGAATGAGCAGTTCTTC
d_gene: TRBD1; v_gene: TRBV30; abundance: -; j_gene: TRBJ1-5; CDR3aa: CAWNVPGQGNQPQHF; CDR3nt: TGTGCCTGGAACGTACCGGGACAGGGGAATCAGCCCCAGCATTTT
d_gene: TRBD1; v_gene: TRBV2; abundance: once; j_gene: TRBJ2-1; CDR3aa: CASSSSGTGHNEQFF; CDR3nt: TGTGCCAGCTCTTCCTCCGGGACAGGGCACAATGAGCAGTTCTTC
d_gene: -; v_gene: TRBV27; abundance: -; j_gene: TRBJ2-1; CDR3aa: CASSPVSGVGGRGEQFF; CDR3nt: TGTGCCAGCAGTCCAGTCAGTGGAGTAGGGGGTCGCGGTGAGCAGTTCTTC
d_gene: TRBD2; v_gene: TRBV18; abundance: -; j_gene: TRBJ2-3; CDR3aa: CASSLTSDPTDTQYF; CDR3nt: TGTGCCAGCTCACTGACTAGCGACCCCACAGATACGCAGTATTTT
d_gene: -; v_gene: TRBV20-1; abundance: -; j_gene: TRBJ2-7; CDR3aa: CSARIPVSYEQYF; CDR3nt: TGCAGTGCTCGGATACCAGTCTCCTACGAGCAGTACTTC
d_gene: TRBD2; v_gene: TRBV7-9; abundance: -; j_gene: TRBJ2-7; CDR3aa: CASSPDLGGAYEQYF; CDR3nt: TGTGCCAGCAGCCCCGACCTGGGGGGGGCCTACGAGCAGTACTTC
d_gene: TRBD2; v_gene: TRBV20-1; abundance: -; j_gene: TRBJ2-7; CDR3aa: CSARSGAGPHEQYF; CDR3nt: TGCAGTGCTAGATCTGGAGCGGGGCCCCACGAGCAGTACTTC
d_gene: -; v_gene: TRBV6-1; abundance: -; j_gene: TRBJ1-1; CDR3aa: CASSGHRNTEAFF; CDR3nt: TGTGCCAGCAGTGGGCACAGGAACACTGAAGCTTTCTTT
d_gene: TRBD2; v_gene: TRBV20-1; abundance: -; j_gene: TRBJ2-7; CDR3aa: CSASGVAGFSYEQYF; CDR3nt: TGCAGTGCTAGCGGCGTAGCGGGATTCTCCTACGAGCAGTACTTC
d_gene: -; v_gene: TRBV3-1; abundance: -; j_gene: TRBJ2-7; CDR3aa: CASSQGGLYLYEQYF; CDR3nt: TGTGCCAGCAGCCAAGGGGGCCTCTACCTCTACGAGCAGTACTTC
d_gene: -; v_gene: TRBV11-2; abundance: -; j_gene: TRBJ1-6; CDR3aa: CASSLGVGSPLHF; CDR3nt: TGTGCCAGCAGCTTAGGGGTGGGGTCACCCCTCCACTTT
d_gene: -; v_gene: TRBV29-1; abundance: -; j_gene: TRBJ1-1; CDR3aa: CSVEKGSDTEAFF; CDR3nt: TGCAGCGTTGAGAAAGGATCGGACACTGAAGCTTTCTTT
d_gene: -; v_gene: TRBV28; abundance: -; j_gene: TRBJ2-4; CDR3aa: CASSWGLLNIQYF; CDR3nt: TGTGCCAGCAGCTGGGGACTTCTGAACATTCAGTACTTC
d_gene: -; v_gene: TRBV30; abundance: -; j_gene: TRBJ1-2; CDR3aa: CAWTGQNYGYTF; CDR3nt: TGTGCCTGGACCGGACAGAACTATGGCTACACCTTC
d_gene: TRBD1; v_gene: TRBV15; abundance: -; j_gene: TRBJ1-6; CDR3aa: CATSRATGISSYNSPLHF; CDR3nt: TGTGCCACCAGCAGGGCGACAGGGATATCCTCCTATAATTCACCCCTCCACTTT
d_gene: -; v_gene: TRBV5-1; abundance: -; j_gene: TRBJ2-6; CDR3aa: CASSGPGLASSGANVLTF; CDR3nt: TGCGCCAGCAGCGGGCCAGGGCTTGCGTCTTCTGGGGCCAACGTCCTGACTTTC
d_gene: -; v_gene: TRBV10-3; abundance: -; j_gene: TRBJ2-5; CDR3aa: CAISDRGRERETQYF; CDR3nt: TGTGCCATCAGTGATCGGGGCAGGGAGAGAGAGACCCAGTACTTC
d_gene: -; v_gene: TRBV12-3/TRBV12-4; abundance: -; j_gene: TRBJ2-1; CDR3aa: CASSLTALLEQFF; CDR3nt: TGTGCCAGCAGTTTAACGGCCCTCCTGGAGCAGTTCTTC